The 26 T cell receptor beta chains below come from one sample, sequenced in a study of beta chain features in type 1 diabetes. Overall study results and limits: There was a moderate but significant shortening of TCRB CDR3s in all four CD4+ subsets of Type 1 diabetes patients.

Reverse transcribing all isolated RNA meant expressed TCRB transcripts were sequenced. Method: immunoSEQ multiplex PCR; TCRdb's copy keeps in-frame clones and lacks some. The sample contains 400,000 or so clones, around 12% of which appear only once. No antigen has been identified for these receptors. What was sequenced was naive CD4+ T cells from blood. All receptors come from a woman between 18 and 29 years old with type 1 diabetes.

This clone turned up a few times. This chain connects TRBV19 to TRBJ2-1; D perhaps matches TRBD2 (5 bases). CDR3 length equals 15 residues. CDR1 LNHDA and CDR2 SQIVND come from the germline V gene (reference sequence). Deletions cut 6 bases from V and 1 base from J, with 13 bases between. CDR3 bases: TGTGCCAGTAGCCAGCGGTGGAAGTCCTACAATGAGCAGTTCTTC. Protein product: CASSQRWKSYNEQFF.

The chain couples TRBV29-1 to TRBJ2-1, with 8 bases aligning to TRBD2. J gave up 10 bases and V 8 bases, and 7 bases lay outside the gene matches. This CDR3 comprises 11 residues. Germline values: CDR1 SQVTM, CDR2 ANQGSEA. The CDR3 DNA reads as TGCAGCCCTGCCCGGGAGGGAGAGCAGTTCTTC. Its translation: CSPAREGEQFF.

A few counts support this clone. CDR3 sequence: CASSPGGQGRNQPQHF. The CDR3, as DNA: TGTGCCAGCAGTCCAGGGGGACAGGGCAGGAATCAGCCCCAGCATTTT. The rearrangement uses TRBV28 and TRBJ1-5, with 9 positions matching TRBD1. In germline, CDR1 is MDHEN, CDR2 SYDVKM. There are 16 residues in the CDR3. The trim removed 5 bases at V and 4 bases at J, leaving 9 bases unmatched. The variable domain in full, completed from reference TRBV28 and TRBJ1-5, reads DVKVTQSSRYLVKRTGEKVFLECVQDMDHENMFWYRQDPGLGLRLIYFSYDVKMKEKGDIPEGYSVSREKKERFSLILESASTNQTSMYLCASSPGGQGRNQPQHFGDGTRLSIL.

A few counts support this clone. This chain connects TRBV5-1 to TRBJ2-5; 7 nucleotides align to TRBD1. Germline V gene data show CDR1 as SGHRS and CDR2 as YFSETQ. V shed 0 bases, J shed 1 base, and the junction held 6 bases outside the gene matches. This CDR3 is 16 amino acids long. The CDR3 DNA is TGCGCCAGCAGCTTGGGACAGGGATATCTCCAAGAGACCCAGTACTTC. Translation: CASSLGQGYLQETQYF. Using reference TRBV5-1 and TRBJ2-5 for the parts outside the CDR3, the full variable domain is KAGVTQTPRYLIKTRGQQVTLSCSPISGHRSVSWYQQTPGQGLQFLFEYFSETQRNKGNFPGRFSGRQFSNSRSEMNVSTLELGDSALYLCASSLGQGYLQETQYFGPGTRLLVL.

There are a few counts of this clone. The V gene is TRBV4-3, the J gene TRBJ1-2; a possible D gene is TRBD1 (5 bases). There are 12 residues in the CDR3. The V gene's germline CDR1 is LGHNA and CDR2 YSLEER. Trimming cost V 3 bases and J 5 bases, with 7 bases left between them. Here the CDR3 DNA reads TGCGCCAGCAGCCAGTCAGGGTATGGCTACACCTTC. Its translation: CASSQSGYGYTF.

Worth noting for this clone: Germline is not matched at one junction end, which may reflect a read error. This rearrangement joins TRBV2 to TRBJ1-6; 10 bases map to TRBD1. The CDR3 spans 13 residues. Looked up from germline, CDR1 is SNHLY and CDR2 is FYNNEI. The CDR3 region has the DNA TGTGCCAGCAGTGTTCCGGGACAGGGGCCATCCCCCTTT. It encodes CASSVPGQGPSPF.

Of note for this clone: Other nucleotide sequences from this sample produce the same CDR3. The CDR3 DNA sequence: TGTGCCAGCTCACTAGGGGAGAACACTGAAGCTTTCTTT. This codes for CASSLGENTEAFF. The chain employs TRBV18 and TRBJ1-1, with D possibly being TRBD1 (5 bases). Germline V CDR1 and CDR2: KGHSH, LQKENI. The CDR3 is made up of 13 amino acids. V lost 4 bases and J lost 1, with 7 bases in between.

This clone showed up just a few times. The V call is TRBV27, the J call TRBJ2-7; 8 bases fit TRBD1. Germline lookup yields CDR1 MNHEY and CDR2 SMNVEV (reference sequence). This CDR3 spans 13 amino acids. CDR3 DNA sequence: TGTGCGAGCGCCTGGACAGGGACGGGCGAGCAGTACTTC. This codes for CASAWTGTGEQYF.

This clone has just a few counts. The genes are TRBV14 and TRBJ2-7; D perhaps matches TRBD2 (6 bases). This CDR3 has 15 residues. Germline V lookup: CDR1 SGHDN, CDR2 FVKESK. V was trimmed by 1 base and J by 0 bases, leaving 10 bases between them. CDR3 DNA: TGTGCCAGCAGCCAAGCGGGAGCTAGCTCCTACGAGCAGTACTTC. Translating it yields CASSQAGASSYEQYF.

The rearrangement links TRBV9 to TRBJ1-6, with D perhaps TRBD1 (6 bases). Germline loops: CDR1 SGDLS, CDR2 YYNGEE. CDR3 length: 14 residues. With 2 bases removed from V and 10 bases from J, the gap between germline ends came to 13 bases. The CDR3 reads CASSVDPGESPLHF. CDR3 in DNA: TGTGCCAGCAGCGTCGACCCAGGGGAATCACCCCTCCACTTT.

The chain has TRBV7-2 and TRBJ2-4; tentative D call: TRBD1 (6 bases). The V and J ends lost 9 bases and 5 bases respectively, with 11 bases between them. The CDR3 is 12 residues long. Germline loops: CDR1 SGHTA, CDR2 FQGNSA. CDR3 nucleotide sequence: TGTGCCAGTGGAGGACAGCAAAACATTCAGTACTTC. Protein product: CASGGQQNIQYF.

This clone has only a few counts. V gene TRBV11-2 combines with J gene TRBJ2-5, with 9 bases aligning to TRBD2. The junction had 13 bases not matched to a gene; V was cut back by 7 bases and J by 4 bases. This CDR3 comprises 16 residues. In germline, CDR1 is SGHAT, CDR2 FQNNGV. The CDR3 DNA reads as TGTGCCAGCACCAAGGGCGCTAGCGGGATTGGAGAGACCCAGTACTTC. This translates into CASTKGASGIGETQYF.

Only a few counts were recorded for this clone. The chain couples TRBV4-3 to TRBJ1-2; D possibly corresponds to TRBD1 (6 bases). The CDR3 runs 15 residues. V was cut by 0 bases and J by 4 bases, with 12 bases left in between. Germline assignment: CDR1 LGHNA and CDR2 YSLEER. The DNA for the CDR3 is TGCGCCAGCAGCCAAGAGGCCAGGGGAACCTATGGCTACACCTTC. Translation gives CASSQEARGTYGYTF.

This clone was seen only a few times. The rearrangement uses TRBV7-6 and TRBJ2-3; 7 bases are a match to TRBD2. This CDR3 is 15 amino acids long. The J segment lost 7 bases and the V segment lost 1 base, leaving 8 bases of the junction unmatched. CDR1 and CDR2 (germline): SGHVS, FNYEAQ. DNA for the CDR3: TGTGCCAGCAGCTTAGGGGCGGGAGAGGGATATACGCAGTATTTT. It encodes CASSLGAGEGYTQYF. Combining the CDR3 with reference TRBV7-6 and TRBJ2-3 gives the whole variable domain GAGVSQSPRYKVTKRGQDVALRCDPISGHVSLYWYRQALGQGPEFLTYFNYEAQQDKSGLPNDRFSAERPEGSISTLTIQRTEQRDSAMYRCASSLGAGEGYTQYFGPGTRLTVL.

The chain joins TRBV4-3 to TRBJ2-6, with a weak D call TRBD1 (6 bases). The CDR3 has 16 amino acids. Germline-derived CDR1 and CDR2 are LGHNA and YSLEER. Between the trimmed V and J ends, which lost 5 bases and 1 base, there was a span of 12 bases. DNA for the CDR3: TGCGCCAGCAGCGCGACACAGGGATCTGGGGCCAACGTCCTGACTTTC. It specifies CASSATQGSGANVLTF.

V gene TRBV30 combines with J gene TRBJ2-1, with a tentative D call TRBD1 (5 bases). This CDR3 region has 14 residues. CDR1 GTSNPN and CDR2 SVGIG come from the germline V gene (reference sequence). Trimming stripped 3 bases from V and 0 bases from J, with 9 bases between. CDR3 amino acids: CAWSPDNSYNEQFF. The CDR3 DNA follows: TGTGCCTGGAGCCCGGACAACTCCTACAATGAGCAGTTCTTC.

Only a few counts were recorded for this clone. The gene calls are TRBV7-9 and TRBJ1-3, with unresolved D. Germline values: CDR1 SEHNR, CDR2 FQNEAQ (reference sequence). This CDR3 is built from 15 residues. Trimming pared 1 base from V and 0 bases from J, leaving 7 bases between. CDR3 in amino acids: CASSLVASSGNTIYF. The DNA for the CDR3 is TGTGCCAGCAGCTTAGTAGCGAGCTCTGGAAACACCATATATTTT. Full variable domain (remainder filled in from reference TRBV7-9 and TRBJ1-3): DTGVSQNPRHKITKRGQNVTFRCDPISEHNRLYWYRQTLGQGPEFLTYFQNEAQLEKSRLLSDRFSAERPKGSFSTLEIQRTEQGDSAMYLCASSLVASSGNTIYFGEGSWLTVV.

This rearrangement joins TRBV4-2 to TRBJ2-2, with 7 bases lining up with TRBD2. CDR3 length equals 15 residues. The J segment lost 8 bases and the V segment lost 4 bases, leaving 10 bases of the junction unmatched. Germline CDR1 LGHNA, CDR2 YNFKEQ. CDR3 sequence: CASSPRLAEGGELFF. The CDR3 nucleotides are TGTGCCAGCAGCCCCAGACTAGCCGAAGGAGGGGAGCTGTTTTTT.

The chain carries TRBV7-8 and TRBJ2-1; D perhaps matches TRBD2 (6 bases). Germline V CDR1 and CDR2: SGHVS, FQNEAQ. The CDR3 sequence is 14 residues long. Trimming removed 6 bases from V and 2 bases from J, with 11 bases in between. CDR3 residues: CASRLRGTYNEQFF. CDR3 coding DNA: TGTGCCAGCAGGCTCCGGGGGACCTACAATGAGCAGTTCTTC. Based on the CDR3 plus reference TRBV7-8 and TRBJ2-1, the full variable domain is GAGVSQSPRYKVAKRGQDVALRCDPISGHVSLFWYQQALGQGPEFLTYFQNEAQLDKSGLPSDRFFAERPEGSVSTLKIQRTQQEDSAVYLCASRLRGTYNEQFFGPGTRLTVL.

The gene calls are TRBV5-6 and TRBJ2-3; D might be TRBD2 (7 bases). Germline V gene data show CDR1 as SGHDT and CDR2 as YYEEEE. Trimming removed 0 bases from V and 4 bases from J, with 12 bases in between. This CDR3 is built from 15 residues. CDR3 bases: TGTGCCAGCAGCTTGGCTGGGGGGGGCTCAGATACGCAGTATTTT. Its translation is CASSLAGGGSDTQYF. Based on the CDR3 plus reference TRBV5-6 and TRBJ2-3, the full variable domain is DAGVTQSPTHLIKTRGQQVTLRCSPKSGHDTVSWYQQALGQGPQFIFQYYEEEERQRGNFPDRFSGHQFPNYSSELNVNALLLGDSALYLCASSLAGGGSDTQYFGPGTRLTVL.

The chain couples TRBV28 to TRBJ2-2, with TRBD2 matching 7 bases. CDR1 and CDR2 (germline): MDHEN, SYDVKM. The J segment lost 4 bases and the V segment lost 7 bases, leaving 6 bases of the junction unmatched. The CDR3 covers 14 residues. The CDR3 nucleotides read TGTGCCAGCACCCGCGGGAGAAGCACCGGGGAGCTGTTTTTT. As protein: CASTRGRSTGELFF.

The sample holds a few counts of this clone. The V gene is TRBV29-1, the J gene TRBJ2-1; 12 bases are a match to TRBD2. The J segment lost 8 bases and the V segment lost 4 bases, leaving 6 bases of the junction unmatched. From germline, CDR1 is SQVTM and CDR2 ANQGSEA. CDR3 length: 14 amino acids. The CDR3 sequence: CSVGLAGGRYEQFF. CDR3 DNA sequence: TGCAGCGTTGGCCTAGCGGGGGGGCGGTATGAGCAGTTCTTC.

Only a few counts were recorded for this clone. The CDR3, as DNA: TGTGCCAGCAGTTTCGTTGCGAAACAAGAGACCCAGTACTTC. Translated: CASSFVAKQETQYF. The chain has TRBV27 and TRBJ2-5; no clear D gene. There are 14 residues in the CDR3. Per the germline V gene, CDR1 is MNHEY and CDR2 is SMNVEV (reference sequence). Trimming took off 3 bases at V and 2 bases at J, with 10 bases between the two ends.

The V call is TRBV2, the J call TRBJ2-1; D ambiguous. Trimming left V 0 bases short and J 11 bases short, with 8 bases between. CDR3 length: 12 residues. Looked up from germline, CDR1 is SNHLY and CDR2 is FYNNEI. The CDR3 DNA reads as TGTGCCAGCAGTGAAGCCAGGCAAAAGCAGTTCTTC. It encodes CASSEARQKQFF.

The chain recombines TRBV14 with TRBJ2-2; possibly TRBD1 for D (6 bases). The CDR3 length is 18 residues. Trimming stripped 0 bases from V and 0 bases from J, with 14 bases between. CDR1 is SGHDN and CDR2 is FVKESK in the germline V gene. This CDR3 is CASSQDTRTVANTGELFF. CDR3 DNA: TGTGCCAGCAGCCAAGATACCCGGACAGTCGCGAACACCGGGGAGCTGTTTTTT.

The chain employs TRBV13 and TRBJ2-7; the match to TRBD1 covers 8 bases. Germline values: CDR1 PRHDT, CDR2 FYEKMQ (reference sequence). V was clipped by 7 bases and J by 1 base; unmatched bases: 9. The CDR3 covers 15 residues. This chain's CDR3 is CASTDDRGSSYEQYF. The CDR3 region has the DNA TGTGCCAGCACCGACGACAGGGGCTCATCCTACGAGCAGTACTTC.